Presented here are 14 T cell receptor beta chains from one specimen sequenced in a study of T-cell memory formation after mild COVID-19. TCRdb used MiXCR to reprocess the 5' RACE reads, holding one entry per CDR3 protein. The table records roughly 120,000 distinct CDR3 sequences, 15% to 20% of them present only once. Sample: PBMCs or a T cell subset sorted from them (not recorded which). The receptors were sampled from an adult woman who had mild COVID-19 (a few samples of this study predate the infection). Cell type and time point are not known.

The chain has TRBV29-1 and TRBJ2-7; no clear D. V lost 4 bases to trimming and J lost 5 bases, with 12 bases between them. The CDR3 is 12 residues long. The germline V gene encodes CDR1 SQVTM and CDR2 ANQGSEA. The CDR3, as DNA: TGCAGCGTTGCGGCGTTTGGGGACGAGCAGTACTTC. Translation: CSVAAFGDEQYF.

This clonotype has only a few counts. The J gene is TRBJ2-1, the V gene TRBV14; weak D call: TRBD1 (6 bases). The CDR3 extends over 15 amino acids. The germline gives CDR1 SGHDN, CDR2 FVKESK. The V end was cut by 0 bases, the J end by 8 bases, with 14 bases between. The CDR3 sequence: CASSQDGFPGDEQFF. DNA for the CDR3: TGTGCCAGCAGCCAAGATGGGTTCCCAGGGGATGAGCAGTTCTTC.

The V call is TRBV4-1, the J call TRBJ1-1, with 10 bases matching TRBD1. Germline loops: CDR1 MGHRA, CDR2 YSYEKL. The CDR3 is made up of 14 amino acids. Trimming removed 3 bases from V and 4 bases from J; junction bases left unmatched: 2. CDR3 protein: CASSHWTGGTEAFF. Written as DNA, the CDR3 is TGCGCCAGCAGCCACTGGACAGGGGGCACTGAAGCTTTCTTT.

The chain recombines TRBV7-9 with TRBJ1-2; D is ambiguous. V lost 5 bases to trimming and J lost 6 bases, with 13 bases between them. CDR1 is SEHNR, CDR2 FQNEAQ, per germline (reference sequence). This CDR3 contains 13 residues. In nucleotides, the CDR3 is TGTGCCAGCAGCCCCGCTGGGTTACATGGCTACACCTTC. Translated, it gives CASSPAGLHGYTF.

In its sample, this clonotype was seen a few times. The chain couples TRBV20-1 to TRBJ2-1; D call uncertain. The V gene's germline CDR1 is DFQATT and CDR2 SNEGSKA (reference sequence). V lost 3 bases and J 0 bases, leaving 6 bases between the germline ends. The CDR3 runs 13 residues. The CDR3 DNA sequence: TGCAGTGCTAGCGGTAGCTCCTACAATGAGCAGTTCTTC. Translated, it gives CSASGSSYNEQFF.

This clonotype was counted a few times. V usage is TRBV7-6 and J usage is TRBJ2-7; a possible D gene is TRBD2 (6 bases). CDR3 length: 15 amino acids. The germline V gene has CDR1 SGHVS and CDR2 FNYEAQ. Trimming cost V 1 base and J 4 bases, with 14 bases left between them. The CDR3 sequence: CASSLEGGSAYEQYF. CDR3 DNA: TGTGCCAGCAGCTTAGAGGGAGGTAGCGCATACGAGCAGTACTTC. Drawing the rest from reference TRBV7-6 and TRBJ2-7, the complete variable domain is GAGVSQSPRYKVTKRGQDVALRCDPISGHVSLYWYRQALGQGPEFLTYFNYEAQQDKSGLPNDRFSAERPEGSISTLTIQRTEQRDSAMYRCASSLEGGSAYEQYFGPGTRLTVT.

This clonotype appeared a few times. The chain joins TRBV12-3 or TRBV12-4 to TRBJ1-2, with 7 bases identical to TRBD1. The CDR3 covers 15 residues. J lost 4 bases, V lost 3 bases, and 8 bases had no gene match. CDR3 DNA: TGTGCCAGCAGTTTGGGACAGCTAGAAACCTATGGCTACACCTTC. Residues: CASSLGQLETYGYTF.

The rearrangement joins TRBV12-3 or TRBV12-4 to TRBJ1-1; D gene unclear. The V end was cut by 10 bases, the J end by 1 base, with 13 bases between. The CDR3 runs 13 residues. The CDR3: CATSPTPNTEAFF. For the CDR3, the DNA is TGTGCCACCAGCCCAACCCCGAACACTGAAGCTTTCTTT.

This clonotype was detected a few times. The chain joins TRBV14 to TRBJ2-3; D is uncertain. This CDR3 contains 14 residues. V lost 3 bases and J 6 bases, leaving 13 bases between the germline ends. CDR1 is SGHDN, CDR2 FVKESK, per germline. CDR3 loop: CASSHRLARDTQYF. CDR3 nucleotide sequence: TGTGCCAGCAGCCACCGACTGGCCAGGGATACGCAGTATTTT.

This clonotype was recorded a few times. The J gene is TRBJ2-1, the V gene TRBV11-1; 9 bases are shared with TRBD1. The CDR3 is 17 amino acids. The V gene end was trimmed by 0 bases and the J gene end by 1 base; junction bases not matched to a gene: 4. Germline CDR1 is SGHAT and CDR2 is FQDESV (reference sequence). In DNA form, the CDR3 reads TGTGCCAGCAGCTTAGCCCCCGGGACAGGGTCCTACAATGAGCAGTTCTTC. Amino acids: CASSLAPGTGSYNEQFF.

There are a few counts of this clonotype. This chain joins TRBV7-3 and TRBJ1-2, with D perhaps matching TRBD1 (5 bases). V lost 4 bases and J lost 0, with 12 bases in between. The CDR3 loop spans 15 amino acids. Germline CDR1 is SGHTA and CDR2 is FQGTGA. CDR3 nucleotides: TGTGCCAGCAGCTATGGGACGGTCACTAACTATGGCTACACCTTC. Its protein product is CASSYGTVTNYGYTF.

The genes are TRBV12-3 or TRBV12-4 and TRBJ1-2; D is unresolved. The CDR3 loop spans 15 amino acids. Trimming cost V 6 bases and J 8 bases, with 22 bases left between them. CDR3 DNA sequence: TGTGCCAGCAGCCCACCCAGCCGGAGGCTGGGCGGCTACACCTTC. It is translated as CASSPPSRRLGGYTF.

This clonotype was observed a few times. This chain uses TRBV7-2 with TRBJ2-1, with 11 positions matching TRBD1. Germline values: CDR1 SGHTA, CDR2 FQGNSA. V trimming: 5 bases; J trimming: 4 bases; junction bases outside the gene matches: 7. The CDR3 length is 16 residues. CDR3 protein: CASSRTGTGGYNEQFF. CDR3 in DNA: TGTGCCAGCAGCCGCACCGGGACAGGGGGTTACAATGAGCAGTTCTTC. The complete variable domain, with remaining parts taken from reference TRBV7-2 and TRBJ2-1, reads GAGVSQSPSNKVTEKGKDVELRCDPISGHTALYWYRQSLGQGLEFLIYFQGNSAPDKSGLPSDRFSAERTGGSVSTLTIQRTQQEDSAVYLCASSRTGTGGYNEQFFGPGTRLTVL.

The chain couples TRBV11-2 to TRBJ2-2; TRBD1 agrees at 9 bases. In germline, CDR1 is SGHAT, CDR2 FQNNGV. Trimming cost V 1 base and J 5 bases; bases outside gene matches: 5. The CDR3 is 16 residues long. DNA of the CDR3: TGTGCCAGCAGCTTAGTAGGGACAGGGTGGACCGGGGAGCTGTTTTTT. Translated: CASSLVGTGWTGELFF.